This TCR beta chain is drawn from a study of identical twins. From the 5' RACE reads, TCRdb called clonotypes with MiXCR, one entry per CDR3 protein. The profile shows some 590,000 distinct CDR3 sequences, 9% to 10% of them singletons. The CDR3 extends over 13 amino acids. The V and J ends lost 6 bases and 6 bases, in that order; junction bases with no gene match: 10. Germline V CDR1 and CDR2: DFQATT, SNEGSKA (reference sequence). These same data were also listed under a study on yellow fever vaccine responses in identical twins.

This sequence joins TRBV20-1 and TRBJ1-2; 7 nucleotides match TRBD1. Material: PBMCs. The TCR was taken from a woman under 30 in good health. CDR3 amino acids: CSARRDRGDGYTF. CDR3 bases: TGCAGTGCCAGGAGGGACAGAGGGGATGGCTACACCTTC.